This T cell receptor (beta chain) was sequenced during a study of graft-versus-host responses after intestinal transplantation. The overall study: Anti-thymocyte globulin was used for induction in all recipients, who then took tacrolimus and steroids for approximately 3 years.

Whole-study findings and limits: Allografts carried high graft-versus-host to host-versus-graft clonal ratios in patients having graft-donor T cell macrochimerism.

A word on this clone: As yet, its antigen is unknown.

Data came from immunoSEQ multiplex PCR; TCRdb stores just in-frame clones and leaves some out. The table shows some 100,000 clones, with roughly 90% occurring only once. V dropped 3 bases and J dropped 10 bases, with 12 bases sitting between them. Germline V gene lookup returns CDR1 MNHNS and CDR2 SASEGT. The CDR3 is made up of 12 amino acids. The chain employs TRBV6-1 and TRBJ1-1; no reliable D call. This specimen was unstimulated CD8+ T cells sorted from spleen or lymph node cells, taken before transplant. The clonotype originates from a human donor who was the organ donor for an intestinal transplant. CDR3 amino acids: CASSETGKGAFF. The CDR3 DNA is TGTGCCAGCAGTGAGACCGGGAAGGGAGCTTTCTTT.